These 6 T cell receptor beta chains were all obtained from the same sample, sequenced in a study of post-analysis software for immune sequencing data (dated by TCRdb to the mid-2010s). Library preparation used PCR. Sequencing instrument: Illumina HiSeq 2500. To reduce PCR and sequencing biases, unique molecular identifiers were built into the TCR beta cDNA libraries. TCRdb reprocessing: public reads trimmed at Q25 with fastp, clones called with MiXCR, in-frame beta chains kept. Every CDR3 protein is listed once, alongside the most common genes and DNA of its rows. Recorded for this sample are some 690,000 distinct CDR3 sequences; over 45% of them occurred a single time. The top ten clonotypes cover approximately 11% of the sample. The investigation overall reported the following: Significantly higher frequencies in patients than in controls were found for a handful of TRBV segments, including TRBV5-6, TRBV5-1 and TRBV20-1.

These receptors' antigens are unknown. Specimen: blood. The source is a girl aged 2-9 years with multiple sclerosis.

The chain has TRBV20-1 and TRBJ1-2; D is ambiguous. CDR1 is DFQATT and CDR2 is SNEGSKA in the germline V gene (reference sequence). The CDR3 extends over 14 amino acids. Trimming removed 7 bases from V and 4 bases from J, with 19 bases in between. The CDR3 sequence is CSGPDLLNPYGYTF. The CDR3 DNA is TGCAGTGGTCCGGACCTGCTCAATCCCTATGGCTACACCTTC.

This chain connects TRBV29-1 to TRBJ2-5; no clear D gene. Germline CDR1 SQVTM, CDR2 ANQGSEA. With 2 bases removed from V and 5 bases from J, the gap between germline ends came to 12 bases. The CDR3 is made up of 13 amino acids. The CDR3 DNA reads as TGCAGCGTTGAATCTGCCAGTAGGGAGACCCAGTACTTC. This gives the protein CSVESASRETQYF.

This sequence joins TRBV7-2 and TRBJ1-4; D uncertain. Germline V CDR1 and CDR2: SGHTA, FQGNSA. Trimming removed 7 bases from V and 3 bases from J, with 6 bases in between. The CDR3 is 12 amino acids. The CDR3 region is CASTDSNEKLFF. The CDR3 nucleotides are TGTGCCAGCACGGACTCTAATGAAAAACTGTTTTTT.

This clonotype was seen at least ten times. V gene TRBV4-1 combines with J gene TRBJ2-7; either TRBD1 or TRBD2 may supply D (5 bases each). The CDR3 is made up of 14 amino acids. V was trimmed by 1 base and J by 0 bases, leaving 7 bases between them. CDR1 and CDR2 from the germline V gene are MGHRA and YSYEKL. The CDR3 is CASSQGGSSYEQYF. CDR3 nucleotide sequence: TGCGCCAGCAGCCAAGGGGGGAGCTCCTACGAGCAGTACTTC.

The chain employs TRBV20-1 and TRBJ2-5, with 15 bases that match TRBD2. The end of the DNA is better explained by TRBJ2-1, so the J call may be wrong. CDR1 is DFQATT and CDR2 is SNEGSKA in the germline V gene (reference sequence). The CDR3 consists of 16 residues. The CDR3 loop is CSASPGLAGGQETQFF. CDR3 DNA: TGCAGTGCTAGCCCCGGACTAGCGGGAGGGCAAGAGACCCAGTTCTTC.

The chain joins TRBV6-2 or TRBV6-3 to TRBJ2-5; D is uncertain. Per the germline V gene, CDR1 is MNHEY and CDR2 is SVGEGT. The CDR3 length is 15 residues. Trimming took off 0 bases at V and 5 bases at J, with 13 bases between the two ends. The CDR3 protein is CASSYSRQSRETQYF. The CDR3 coding sequence is TGTGCCAGCAGTTACTCCCGGCAGAGCCGTGAGACCCAGTACTTC.